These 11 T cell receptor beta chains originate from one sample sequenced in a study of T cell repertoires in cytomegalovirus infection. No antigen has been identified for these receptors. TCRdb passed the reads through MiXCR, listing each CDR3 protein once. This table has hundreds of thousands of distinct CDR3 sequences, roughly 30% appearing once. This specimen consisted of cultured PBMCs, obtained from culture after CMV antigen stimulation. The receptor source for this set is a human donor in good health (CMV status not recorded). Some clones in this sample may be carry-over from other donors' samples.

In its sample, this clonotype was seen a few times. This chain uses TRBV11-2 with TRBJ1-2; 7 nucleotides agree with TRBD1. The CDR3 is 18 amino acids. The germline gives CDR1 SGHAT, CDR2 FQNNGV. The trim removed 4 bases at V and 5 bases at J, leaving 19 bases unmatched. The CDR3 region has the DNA TGTGCCAGCAGCTCGATACTGGGTGGGGCCGGGACAGCGTATGGCTACACCTTC. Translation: CASSSILGGAGTAYGYTF.

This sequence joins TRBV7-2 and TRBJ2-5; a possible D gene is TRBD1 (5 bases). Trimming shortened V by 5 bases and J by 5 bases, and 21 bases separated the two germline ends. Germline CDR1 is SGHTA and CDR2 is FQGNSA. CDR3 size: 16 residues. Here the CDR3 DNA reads TGTGCCAGCAGCCCCTGGGCAGGGCCGGTGGTGGAGACCCAGTACTTC. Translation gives CASSPWAGPVVETQYF.

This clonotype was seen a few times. Here the CDR3 reads CASSPRDPSKGGGYTF. CDR3 DNA: TGTGCCAGCAGCCCAAGGGACCCCTCAAAGGGCGGTGGCTACACCTTC. The chain couples TRBV7-2 to TRBJ1-2; D may be TRBD1 (5 bases). V lost 5 bases and J lost 7, with 23 bases in between. The CDR3 has 16 amino acids. Germline CDR1 SGHTA, CDR2 FQGNSA.

The CDR3 DNA sequence: TGTGCCAGCAGCCGTAACCCCCCCATCGATGAGCAGTTCTTC. It specifies CASSRNPPIDEQFF. V usage is TRBV7-2 and J usage is TRBJ2-1; no clear D. Germline CDR1 and CDR2: SGHTA and FQGNSA. Trimming stripped 5 bases from V and 8 bases from J, with 16 bases between. The CDR3 runs to 14 residues.

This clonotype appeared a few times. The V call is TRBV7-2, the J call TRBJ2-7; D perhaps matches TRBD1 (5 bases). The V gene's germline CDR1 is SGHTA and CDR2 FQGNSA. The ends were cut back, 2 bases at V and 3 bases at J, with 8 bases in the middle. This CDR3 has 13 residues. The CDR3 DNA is TGTGCCAGCAGCTTACAGGGAAACTACGAGCAGTACTTC. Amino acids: CASSLQGNYEQYF. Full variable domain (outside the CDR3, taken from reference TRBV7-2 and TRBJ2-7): GAGVSQSPSNKVTEKGKDVELRCDPISGHTALYWYRQSLGQGLEFLIYFQGNSAPDKSGLPSDRFSAERTGGSVSTLTIQRTQQEDSAVYLCASSLQGNYEQYFGPGTRLTVT.

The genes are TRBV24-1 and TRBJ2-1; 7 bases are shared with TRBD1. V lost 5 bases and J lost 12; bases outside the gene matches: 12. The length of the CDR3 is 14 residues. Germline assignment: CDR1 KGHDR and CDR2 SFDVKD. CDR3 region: CATSAHPGGPAQFF. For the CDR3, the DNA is TGTGCCACCAGTGCCCACCCAGGGGGACCTGCGCAGTTCTTC.

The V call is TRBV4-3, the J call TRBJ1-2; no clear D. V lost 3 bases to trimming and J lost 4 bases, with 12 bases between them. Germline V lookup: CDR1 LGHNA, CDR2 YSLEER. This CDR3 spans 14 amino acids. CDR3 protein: CASSQEKRLYGYTF. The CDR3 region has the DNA TGCGCCAGCAGCCAGGAAAAGAGGCTCTATGGCTACACCTTC.

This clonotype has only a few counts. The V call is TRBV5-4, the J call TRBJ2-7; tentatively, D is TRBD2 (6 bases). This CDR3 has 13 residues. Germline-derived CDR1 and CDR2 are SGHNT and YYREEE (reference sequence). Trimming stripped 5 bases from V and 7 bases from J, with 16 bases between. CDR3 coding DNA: TGTGCCAGCAGTCCGCGGGGATCTGAAGAGCAGTACTTC. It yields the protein CASSPRGSEEQYF.

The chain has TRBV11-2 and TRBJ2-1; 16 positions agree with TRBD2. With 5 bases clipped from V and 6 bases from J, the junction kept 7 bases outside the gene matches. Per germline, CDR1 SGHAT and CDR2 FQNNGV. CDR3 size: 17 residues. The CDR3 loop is CASSPPGTSGGANEQFF. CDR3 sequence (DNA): TGTGCCAGCAGCCCTCCCGGGACTAGCGGGGGGGCCAATGAGCAGTTCTTC.

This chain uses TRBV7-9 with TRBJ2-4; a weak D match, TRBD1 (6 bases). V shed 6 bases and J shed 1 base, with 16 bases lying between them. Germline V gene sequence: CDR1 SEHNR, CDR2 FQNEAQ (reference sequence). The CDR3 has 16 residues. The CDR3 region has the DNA TGTGCCAGCAGTTTACAGGGTGGAGAGGCCAAAAACATTCAGTACTTC. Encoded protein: CASSLQGGEAKNIQYF.

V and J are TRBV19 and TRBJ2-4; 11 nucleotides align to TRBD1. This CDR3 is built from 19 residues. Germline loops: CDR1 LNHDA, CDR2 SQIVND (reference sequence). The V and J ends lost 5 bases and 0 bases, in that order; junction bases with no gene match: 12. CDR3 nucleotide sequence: TGTGCCAGTAGTCGTTCCGGGACAGGGGGGATCCTAGCCAAAAACATTCAGTACTTC. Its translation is CASSRSGTGGILAKNIQYF.